This T cell receptor (beta chain) was sequenced in a study of CD8 T cells in Susac syndrome. For this clonotype: The target antigen is unknown.

TCR beta sequencing covered blood CD8+ and CD4+ T cells. TEMRA cells were FACS-enriched, unlike CD8+ and CD4+ T cells, which were negatively isolated. Reverse transcription of roughly 0.45 to 1 ug RNA was carried out with random hexamers. An immunoSEQ multiplex PCR amplified TCR beta CDR3 over 54 Vbeta and 13 Jbeta. TCRdb re-derived calls from the immunoSEQ multiplex PCR reads in MiXCR, one entry per CDR3 protein. The repertoire consists of about 290,000 distinct CDR3 sequences, with 89% occurring once and the leading ten covering around 0.18%. Overall study results and limits: The authors acknowledged that their TCR sequencing and HLA analysis involved a relatively small number of individuals.

This CDR3 comprises 14 residues. Germline loops: CDR1 DFQATT, CDR2 SNEGSKA (reference sequence). After removal of 5 bases from V and 2 bases from J, the junction contained 3 bases not matched to a gene. The receptor was isolated from a human donor with multiple sclerosis. The sequencing input was CD8+ T cells from PBMCs. The chain combines TRBV20-1 with TRBJ2-6, with TRBD1 matching 7 bases. CDR3 bases: TGCAGTGCTTTAGACAGGGCTGGGGCCAACGTCCTGACTTTC. Protein product: CSALDRAGANVLTF.